A single sample gave rise to the 16 T cell receptor beta chains below, sequenced in a study of patients with pleural tuberculosis (dated by TCRdb to between 2012 and 2015). Sequenced on an Illumina Genome Analyzer IIx. In TCRdb, the public reads were trimmed at Q25 with fastp and aligned with MiXCR, with productive beta chains retained. CDR3 protein sequences are deduplicated, and each keeps its most common genes and DNA. In all, the sample holds almost 30,000 distinct CDR3 sequences, and about 18% of those were seen once. The ten largest clonotypes hold around 3.2% of the sample. Sequencing input: peripheral blood. The source of these receptors is a human donor with pleural tuberculosis.

This chain uses TRBV6-1 with TRBJ2-5; no reliable D call. Deletions cut 8 bases from V and 4 bases from J, with 11 bases between. The germline gives CDR1 MNHNS, CDR2 SASEGT. The CDR3 has 12 amino acids. CDR3 sequence: CASGGRGETQYF. The CDR3 DNA sequence: TGTGCCAGCGGTGGACGAGGAGAGACCCAGTACTTC.

V and J are TRBV5-6 and TRBJ2-7; 9 bases agree with TRBD2. The CDR3 loop spans 14 amino acids. Germline V gene sequence: CDR1 SGHDT, CDR2 YYEEEE. V shed 4 bases, J shed 4 bases, and the junction held 6 bases outside the gene matches. DNA of the CDR3: TGTGCCAGCAGCCTAATGACTAGCGGATACGAGCAGTACTTC. It yields the protein CASSLMTSGYEQYF.

Many counts were recorded for this clonotype. This chain links TRBV6-2 or TRBV6-3 with TRBJ1-5; the match to TRBD1 covers 9 bases. The V gene's germline CDR1 is MNHEY and CDR2 SVGEGT. The J segment lost 4 bases and the V segment lost 5 bases, leaving 6 bases of the junction unmatched. This CDR3 has 15 residues. CDR3 residues: CASSTGGRLNQPQHF. CDR3 in DNA: TGTGCCAGCAGTACAGGGGGCCGATTGAATCAGCCCCAGCATTTT.

On this clonotype itself: This may arise from a read error, as a much more abundant clone is one base away. The CDR3 bases are TGTGCCTGGAGGGGGACAGGGAATGGCCACACCTTC. Translated, it gives CAWRGTGNGHTF. The chain uses TRBV30 and TRBJ1-2; 9 nucleotides agree with TRBD1. The CDR3 consists of 12 residues. CDR1 GTSNPN and CDR2 SVGIG come from the germline V gene (reference sequence).

This clonotype came up many times. The chain employs TRBV5-1 and TRBJ1-5; D is perhaps TRBD1 (5 bases). This CDR3 has 15 amino acids. CDR1 is SGHRS and CDR2 is YFSETQ in the germline V gene. Trimming shortened V by 4 bases and J by 5 bases, and 16 bases separated the two germline ends. CDR3 amino acids: CASSPLAGGDQPQHF. The CDR3 DNA sequence: TGCGCCAGCAGCCCTCTAGCCGGGGGTGATCAGCCCCAGCATTTT.

Notes on this clonotype: One junction end disagrees with the germline gene, perhaps due to a read error. DNA for the CDR3: TGTGCCAGCAGCCTTCTTCGGAGGGGCTCCTACAATGAGCAGTTCTTT. Its translation is CASSLLRRGSYNEQFF. The chain employs TRBV6-2 or TRBV6-3 and TRBJ2-1, with D possibly being TRBD2 (6 bases). The CDR3 length is 16 residues. The germline V gene encodes CDR1 MNHEY and CDR2 SVGEGT.

The chain recombines TRBV20-1 with TRBJ1-5; unclear D gene. The V gene's germline CDR1 is DFQATT and CDR2 SNEGSKA (reference sequence). The V and J ends lost 0 bases and 1 base respectively, with 7 bases between them. This CDR3 region has 14 residues. CDR3 residues: CSARDPRSNQPQHF. The CDR3 DNA follows: TGCAGTGCTAGAGACCCCCGGAGCAATCAGCCCCAGCATTTT.

This clonotype was seen ten or more times. This chain uses TRBV20-1 with TRBJ2-7; D assignment may be TRBD1 or TRBD2 (5 bases each). This CDR3 comprises 14 residues. Germline-derived CDR1 and CDR2 are DFQATT and SNEGSKA (reference sequence). V was clipped by 2 bases and J by 0 bases, with 11 bases between them. As DNA, the CDR3 is TGCAGTGCTAGAACTGGGGGATTCTCCTACGAGCAGTACTTC. This gives the protein CSARTGGFSYEQYF.

The sample holds many counts of this clonotype. The rearrangement uses TRBV3-1 and TRBJ1-6, with D perhaps matching TRBD1 (5 bases). Germline loops: CDR1 LGHDT, CDR2 YNNKEL (reference sequence). CDR3 length: 15 amino acids. The V and J ends lost 4 bases and 8 bases respectively, with 15 bases between them. CDR3 sequence (DNA): TGTGCCAGCAGCCCAATCCCCGGGACGGATTCACCCCTCCACTTT. Amino acid sequence: CASSPIPGTDSPLHF. The complete variable domain, with remaining parts taken from reference TRBV3-1 and TRBJ1-6, reads DTAVSQTPKYLVTQMGNDKSIKCEQNLGHDTMYWYKQDSKKFLKIMFSYNNKELIINETVPNRFSPKSPDKAHLNLHINSLELGDSAVYFCASSPIPGTDSPLHFGNGTRLTVT.

Ten or more counts support this clonotype. The chain joins TRBV7-6 to TRBJ2-3; D is possibly TRBD2 (7 bases). Germline CDR1 reads SGHVS; CDR2 reads FNYEAQ. V lost 5 bases and J lost 6, with 18 bases in between. The CDR3 has 15 amino acids. The DNA for the CDR3 is TGTGCCAGCAGCGACGAGGCGGGGGCGAGTGATACGCAGTATTTT. Protein product: CASSDEAGASDTQYF.

This clonotype has at least ten counts. The chain has TRBV29-1 and TRBJ1-1; D call uncertain. Germline lookup yields CDR1 SQVTM and CDR2 ANQGSEA. This CDR3 is built from 10 residues. The V gene lost 6 bases and the J gene lost 8 bases, with 10 bases spanning the gap. The CDR3 here is CSVLTSEAFF. Here the CDR3 DNA reads TGCAGCGTCCTGACATCCGAAGCTTTCTTT.

This clonotype was counted at least ten times. The rearrangement uses TRBV20-1 and TRBJ2-3; TRBD1 might be the D (7 bases). The ends were cut back, 4 bases at V and 3 bases at J, with 11 bases in the middle. The length of the CDR3 is 13 residues. Per germline, CDR1 DFQATT and CDR2 SNEGSKA (reference sequence). CDR3 in DNA: TGCAGTGCTATTTCAGGGGGGACAGATACGCAGTATTTT. Translating gives CSAISGGTDTQYF.

This clonotype was seen many times. The chain links TRBV6-1 to TRBJ2-7; D ambiguous. This CDR3 contains 15 residues. Germline CDR1 MNHNS, CDR2 SASEGT. Trimming pared 3 bases from V and 4 bases from J, leaving 16 bases between. CDR3: CASSDIQGFGYEQYF. In DNA form, the CDR3 reads TGTGCCAGCAGTGATATTCAAGGGTTCGGGTACGAGCAGTACTTC.

There are many counts of this clonotype. The chain uses TRBV7-9 and TRBJ1-4; unclear D gene. V was cut by 1 base and J by 8 bases, with 8 bases left in between. Germline-derived CDR1 and CDR2 are SEHNR and FQNEAQ (reference sequence). There are 13 residues in the CDR3. This CDR3 is CASSLVGREKLFF. For the CDR3, the DNA is TGTGCCAGCAGCTTAGTGGGTCGAGAAAAACTGTTTTTT. Full variable domain (remainder filled in from reference TRBV7-9 and TRBJ1-4): DTGVSQNPRHKITKRGQNVTFRCDPISEHNRLYWYRQTLGQGPEFLTYFQNEAQLEKSRLLSDRFSAERPKGSFSTLEIQRTEQGDSAMYLCASSLVGREKLFFGSGTQLSVL.

By sample share, this clonotype is medium-sized. The J gene is TRBJ1-1, the V gene TRBV27; tentatively, D is TRBD1 (5 bases). The germline V and J ends were trimmed by 1 base and 1 base, with 10 bases remaining between them. Germline CDR1 MNHEY, CDR2 SMNVEV (reference sequence). The CDR3 has 15 residues. The CDR3 is CASSLLGVRNTEAFF. The CDR3 DNA is TGTGCCAGCAGTTTATTGGGGGTTAGGAACACTGAAGCTTTCTTT.

To note about this clonotype: Germline is not matched at one junction end, which may reflect a read error. This chain uses TRBV28 with TRBJ1-3; a possible D gene is TRBD1 (6 bases). The germline V gene has CDR1 MDHEN and CDR2 SYDVKM. The CDR3 has 16 residues. This CDR3 reads CASSLGTPFSGDTIYF. In DNA, the CDR3 is TGTGCCAGCAGTTTGGGGACACCTTTCTCTGGAGACACCATATATTTT.